The source of this T cell receptor beta chain is a study of blood T cell repertoires in COVID-19. Turning to the study itself: From T cells, B-cell-depleted T cells, or PBMCs came the material, which was cDNA or gDNA.

Clones were read by immunoSEQ multiplex PCR, and TCRdb kept only the in-frame ones, dropping some. Altogether around 180,000 clones are present, 70% to 90% being singletons, with the ten largest covering roughly 20%. CDR1 and CDR2 from the germline V gene are SGDLS and YYNGEE. With V trimmed by 2 bases and J by 0 bases, 5 bases remained unmatched. This CDR3 spans 16 amino acids. This TCR was recovered from a man between 65 and 85 years old with active or convalescent COVID-19. The sequenced sample was peripheral blood. The chain has TRBV9 and TRBJ1-3, with 7 bases lining up with TRBD1. CDR3: CASSVGTAFSGNTIYF. The CDR3 DNA sequence: TGTGCCAGCAGCGTCGGGACAGCCTTCTCTGGAAACACCATATATTTT.